This is a list of T cell receptor beta chains from one sample in a study of OX40 agonist ivuxolimab in advanced cancers. The table came from immunoSEQ multiplex PCR; TCRdb's copy has only in-frame clones and leaves some out. The sample consists of tens of thousands of clones, 90% to 95% of them appearing once. The sample here was CD4+ or CD8+ T cells sorted from blood, taken in a trial of the OX40 agonist ivuxolimab. These receptors all stem from an adult with an advanced solid tumor such as melanoma, head and neck, liver or kidney cancer. Each CDR3 is given with its conserved first and last residue. A D gene is named only where the DNA matches it firmly. Clone size, where shown, is once, few, many, or a class for clones that have expanded.

15	TRBV28	-	TRBJ1-5	-	TGTGCCAGCACCCCCGGGGGCATGAGCAATCAGCCCCAGCATTTT	CASTPGGMSNQPQHF
13	TRBV30	-	TRBJ2-3	once	TGTGCCTGGAGTTCCCAACCCGGGACCAACCGGTATTTT	CAWSSQPGTNRYF
15	TRBV7-3	TRBD1	TRBJ2-2	-	TGTGCCAGCAGCGCCTGGACAGGCCTGACCGGGGAGCTGTTTTTT	CASSAWTGLTGELFF
15	TRBV10-3	-	TRBJ1-2	-	TGTGCCATCAGTGAGACCCCAAGCTCCAGTGATGGCTACACCTTC	CAISETPSSSDGYTF
14	TRBV5-5	-	TRBJ2-7	-	TGTGCCAGCAGCCCTTGGGCCGGCTCCTACGAGCAGTACTTC	CASSPWAGSYEQYF
18	TRBV6-7	TRBD1	TRBJ2-5	-	TGTGCCAGCAGTTACCAAAAGCGTAGACAGGGGGTCGGAGAGACCCAGTACTTC	CASSYQKRRQGVGETQYF
15	TRBV6-1	-	TRBJ2-4	-	TGTGCCAGCAGTGAAGGACTACCGGCCAAAAACATTCAGTACTTC	CASSEGLPAKNIQYF
11	TRBV29-1	-	TRBJ2-1	-	TGCAGCGTTGATGAGGGGTATGAGCAGTTCTTC	CSVDEGYEQFF
16	TRBV7-9	TRBD2	TRBJ2-7	-	TGTGCCAGCAGCCCACCAGAGACTAGCGGGAGTCACGAGCAGTACTTC	CASSPPETSGSHEQYF
15	TRBV6-4	-	TRBJ2-2	-	TGTGCCAGCAGTCCGAACTTGGACAGTACCGGGGAGCTGTTTTTT	CASSPNLDSTGELFF
14	TRBV11-2	-	TRBJ2-1	-	TGTGCCAGCAGCTCCAGGGACGGGCGGGATGAGCAGTTCTTC	CASSSRDGRDEQFF
11	TRBV2	-	TRBJ1-2	-	TGTGCCACCCGGTGGGGCTATGGCTACACCTTC	CATRWGYGYTF
13	TRBV7-8	-	TRBJ1-4	-	TGTGCCAGCAGCTGGGAACGGAGTGAAAAACTGTTTTTT	CASSWERSEKLFF
11	TRBV2	-	TRBJ1-2	-	TGTGCCAGCACCCAGAACTATGGCTACACCTTC	CASTQNYGYTF
17	TRBV7-9	-	TRBJ1-6	-	TGTGCCAGCAGCCACGTTCAGGGGAGCTCCTATAATTCACCCCTCCACTTT	CASSHVQGSSYNSPLHF
16	TRBV27	-	TRBJ2-1	-	TGTGCCAGCTGGGGGGAGCCTCCTAGCTCCTACAATGAGCAGTTCTTC	CASWGEPPSSYNEQFF
15	TRBV2	-	TRBJ2-7	few	TGTGCCAGCAGGGATCCGCAAAGTGTCTCCTACGAGCAGTACTTC	CASRDPQSVSYEQYF